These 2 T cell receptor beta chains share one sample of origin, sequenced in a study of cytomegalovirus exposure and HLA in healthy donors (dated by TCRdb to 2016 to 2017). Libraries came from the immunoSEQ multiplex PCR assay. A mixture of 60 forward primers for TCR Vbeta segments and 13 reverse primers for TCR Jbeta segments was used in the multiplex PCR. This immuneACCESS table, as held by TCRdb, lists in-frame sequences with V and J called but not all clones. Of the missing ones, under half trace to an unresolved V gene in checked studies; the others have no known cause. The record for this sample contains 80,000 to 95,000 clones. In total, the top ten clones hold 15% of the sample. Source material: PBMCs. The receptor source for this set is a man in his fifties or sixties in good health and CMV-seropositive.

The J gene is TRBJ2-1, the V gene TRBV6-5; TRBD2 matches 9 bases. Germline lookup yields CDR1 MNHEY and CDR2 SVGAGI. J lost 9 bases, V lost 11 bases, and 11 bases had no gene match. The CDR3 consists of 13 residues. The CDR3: CASLGSGSFEQFF. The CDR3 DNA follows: TGTGCCTCCCTTGGTAGCGGGAGCTTTGAGCAGTTCTTC.

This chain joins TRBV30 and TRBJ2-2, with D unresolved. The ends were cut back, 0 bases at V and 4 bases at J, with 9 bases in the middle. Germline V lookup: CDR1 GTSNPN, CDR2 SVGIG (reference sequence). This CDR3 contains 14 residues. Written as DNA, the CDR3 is TGTGCCTGGAGTGTCACCGTCGGCACCGGGGAGCTGTTTTTT. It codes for CAWSVTVGTGELFF.